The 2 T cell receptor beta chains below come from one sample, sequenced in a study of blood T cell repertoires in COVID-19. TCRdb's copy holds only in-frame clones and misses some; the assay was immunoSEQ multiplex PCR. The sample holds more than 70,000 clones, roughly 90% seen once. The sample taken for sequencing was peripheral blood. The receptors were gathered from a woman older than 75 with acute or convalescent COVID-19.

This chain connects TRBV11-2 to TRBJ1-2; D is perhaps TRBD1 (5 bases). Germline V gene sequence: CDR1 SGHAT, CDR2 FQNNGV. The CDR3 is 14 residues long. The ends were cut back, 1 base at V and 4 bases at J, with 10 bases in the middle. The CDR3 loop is CASSLGARAYGYTF. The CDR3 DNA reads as TGTGCCAGCAGCTTAGGCGCCAGGGCCTATGGCTACACCTTC.

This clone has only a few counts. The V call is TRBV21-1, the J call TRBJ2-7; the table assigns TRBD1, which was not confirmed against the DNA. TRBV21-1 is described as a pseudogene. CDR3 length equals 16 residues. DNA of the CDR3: TGTGCCAGCAGCTGTCACGGGACAGGGGCGTCCTACGAGCAGTACTTC. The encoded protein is CASSCHGTGASYEQYF.